The sequence of this T cell receptor (beta chain) was determined in a study of blood T cell repertoires in COVID-19. Study-wide context: Acute and convalescent COVID-19 samples came from the United States, Italy and Spain.

Authors' processing steps: Reference gene primer amplification yielded estimated nucleated cell counts. Generated by immunoSEQ multiplex PCR, the TCRdb table keeps only in-frame clones and is missing some. V, J and clone size are those of that table, while D and trimming were read from the DNA. The sample has approximately 100,000 clones; 70% to 85% are singletons. This TCR came from an elderly woman with active or convalescent COVID-19. What was sequenced was peripheral blood.

The CDR3 loop reads CASSLATGDFNEQFF. DNA for the CDR3: TGTGCCAGCAGCTTAGCGACGGGAGATTTCAATGAGCAGTTCTTC. The rearrangement links TRBV7-2 to TRBJ2-1, with D maybe TRBD2 (6 bases). The CDR3 is 15 residues long. Germline V gene data show CDR1 as SGHTA and CDR2 as FQGNSA. V was pared by 0 bases and J by 6 bases, with 12 bases between.